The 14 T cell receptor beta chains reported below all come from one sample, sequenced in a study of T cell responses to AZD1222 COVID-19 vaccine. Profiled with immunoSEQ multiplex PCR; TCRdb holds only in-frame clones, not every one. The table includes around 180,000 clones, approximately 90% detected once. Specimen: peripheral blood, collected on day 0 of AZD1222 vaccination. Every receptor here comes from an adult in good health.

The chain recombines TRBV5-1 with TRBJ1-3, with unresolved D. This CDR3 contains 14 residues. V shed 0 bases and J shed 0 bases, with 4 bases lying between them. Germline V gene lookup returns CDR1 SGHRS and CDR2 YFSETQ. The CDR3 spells CASSLGSSGNTIYF. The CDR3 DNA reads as TGCGCCAGCAGCTTGGGATCCTCTGGAAACACCATATATTTT.

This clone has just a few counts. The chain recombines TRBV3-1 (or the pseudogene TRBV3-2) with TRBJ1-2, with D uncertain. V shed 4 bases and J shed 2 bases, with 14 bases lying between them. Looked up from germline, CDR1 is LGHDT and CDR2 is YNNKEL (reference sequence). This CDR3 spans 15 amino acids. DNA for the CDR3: TGTGCCAGCAGCCCCTCGACCCCTAGGAACTATGGCTACACCTTC. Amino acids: CASSPSTPRNYGYTF.

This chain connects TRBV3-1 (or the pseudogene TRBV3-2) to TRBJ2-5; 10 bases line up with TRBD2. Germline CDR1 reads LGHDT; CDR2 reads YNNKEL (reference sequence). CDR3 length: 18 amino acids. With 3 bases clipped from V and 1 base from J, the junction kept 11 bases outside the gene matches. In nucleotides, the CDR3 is TGTGCCAGCAGCCATGATCTAGCGGGAGCCCCTATCCAAGAGACCCAGTACTTC. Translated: CASSHDLAGAPIQETQYF.

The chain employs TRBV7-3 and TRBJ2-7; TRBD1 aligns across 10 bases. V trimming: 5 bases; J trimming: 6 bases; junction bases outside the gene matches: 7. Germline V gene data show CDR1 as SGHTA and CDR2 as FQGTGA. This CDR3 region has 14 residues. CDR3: CASSQSGTGAEQYF. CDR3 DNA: TGTGCCAGCAGCCAGTCCGGGACAGGGGCCGAGCAGTACTTC.

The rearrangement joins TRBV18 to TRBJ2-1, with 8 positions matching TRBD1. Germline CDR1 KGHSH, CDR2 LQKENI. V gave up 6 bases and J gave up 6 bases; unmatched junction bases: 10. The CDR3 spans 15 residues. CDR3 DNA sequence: TGTGCCAGCTCGACCGGGACAGGTCGACCCAATGAGCAGTTCTTC. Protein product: CASSTGTGRPNEQFF. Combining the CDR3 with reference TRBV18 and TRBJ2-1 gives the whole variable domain NAGVMQNPRHLVRRRGQEARLRCSPMKGHSHVYWYRQLPEEGLKFMVYLQKENIIDESGMPKERFSAEFPKEGPSILRIQQVVRGDSAAYFCASSTGTGRPNEQFFGPGTRLTVL.

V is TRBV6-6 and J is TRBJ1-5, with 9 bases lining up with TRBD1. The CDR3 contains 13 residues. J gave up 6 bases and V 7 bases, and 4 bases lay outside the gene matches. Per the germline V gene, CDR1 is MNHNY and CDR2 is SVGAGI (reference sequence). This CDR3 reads CASTIQGAQPQHF. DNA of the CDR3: TGTGCCAGCACCATACAGGGGGCTCAGCCCCAGCATTTT.

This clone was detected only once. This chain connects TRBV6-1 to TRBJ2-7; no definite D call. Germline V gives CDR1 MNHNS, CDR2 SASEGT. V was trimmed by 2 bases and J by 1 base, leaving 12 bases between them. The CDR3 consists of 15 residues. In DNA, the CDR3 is TGTGCCAGCAGTGAATTGACTGCCGGATCCTACGAGCAGTACTTC. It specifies CASSELTAGSYEQYF.

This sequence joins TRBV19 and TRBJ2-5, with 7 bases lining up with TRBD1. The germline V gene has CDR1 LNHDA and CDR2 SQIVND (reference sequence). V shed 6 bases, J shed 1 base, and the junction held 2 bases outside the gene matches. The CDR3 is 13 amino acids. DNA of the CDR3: TGTGCCAGTAGCGGACAGGTCCAAGAGACCCAGTACTTC. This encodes CASSGQVQETQYF.

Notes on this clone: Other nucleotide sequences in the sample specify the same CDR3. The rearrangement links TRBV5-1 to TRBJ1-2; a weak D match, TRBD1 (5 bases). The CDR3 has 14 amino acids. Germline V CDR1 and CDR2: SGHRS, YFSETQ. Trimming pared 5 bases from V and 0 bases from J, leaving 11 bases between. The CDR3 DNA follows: TGCGCCAGCAGTAGGGACGGAGCTAACTATGGCTACACCTTC. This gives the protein CASSRDGANYGYTF.

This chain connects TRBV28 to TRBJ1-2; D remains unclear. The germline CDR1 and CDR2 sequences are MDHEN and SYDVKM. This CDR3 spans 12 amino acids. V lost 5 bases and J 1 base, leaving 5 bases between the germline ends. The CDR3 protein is CASSDNNYGYTF. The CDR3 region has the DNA TGTGCCAGCAGTGACAATAACTATGGCTACACCTTC.

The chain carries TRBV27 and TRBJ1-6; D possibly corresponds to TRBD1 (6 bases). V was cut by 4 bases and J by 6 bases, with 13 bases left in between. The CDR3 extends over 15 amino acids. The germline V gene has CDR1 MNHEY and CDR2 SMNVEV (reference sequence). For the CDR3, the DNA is TGTGCCAGCAGTTCCCAACAGGGAGCTAATTCACCCCTCCACTTT. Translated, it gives CASSSQQGANSPLHF.

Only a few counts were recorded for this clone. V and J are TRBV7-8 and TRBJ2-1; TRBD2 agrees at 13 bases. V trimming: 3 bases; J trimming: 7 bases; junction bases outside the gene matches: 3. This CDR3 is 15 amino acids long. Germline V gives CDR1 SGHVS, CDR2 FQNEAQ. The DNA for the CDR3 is TGTGCCAGCAGCTTTATGGGACTAGCGGGAAATGAGCAGTTCTTC. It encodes CASSFMGLAGNEQFF.

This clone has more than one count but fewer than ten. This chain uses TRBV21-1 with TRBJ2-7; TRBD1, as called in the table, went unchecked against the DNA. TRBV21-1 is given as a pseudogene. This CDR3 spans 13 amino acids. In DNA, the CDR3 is TGTGCCAGCAGCACCTCCCCAGCCTACGAGCAGTACTTC. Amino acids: CASSTSPAYEQYF.

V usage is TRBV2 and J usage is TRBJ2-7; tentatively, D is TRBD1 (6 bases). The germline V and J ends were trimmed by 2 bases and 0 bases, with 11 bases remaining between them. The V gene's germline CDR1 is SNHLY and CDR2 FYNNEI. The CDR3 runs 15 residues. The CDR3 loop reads CASSEKGVSSYEQYF. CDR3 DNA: TGTGCCAGCAGTGAAAAGGGGGTTAGCTCCTACGAGCAGTACTTC.